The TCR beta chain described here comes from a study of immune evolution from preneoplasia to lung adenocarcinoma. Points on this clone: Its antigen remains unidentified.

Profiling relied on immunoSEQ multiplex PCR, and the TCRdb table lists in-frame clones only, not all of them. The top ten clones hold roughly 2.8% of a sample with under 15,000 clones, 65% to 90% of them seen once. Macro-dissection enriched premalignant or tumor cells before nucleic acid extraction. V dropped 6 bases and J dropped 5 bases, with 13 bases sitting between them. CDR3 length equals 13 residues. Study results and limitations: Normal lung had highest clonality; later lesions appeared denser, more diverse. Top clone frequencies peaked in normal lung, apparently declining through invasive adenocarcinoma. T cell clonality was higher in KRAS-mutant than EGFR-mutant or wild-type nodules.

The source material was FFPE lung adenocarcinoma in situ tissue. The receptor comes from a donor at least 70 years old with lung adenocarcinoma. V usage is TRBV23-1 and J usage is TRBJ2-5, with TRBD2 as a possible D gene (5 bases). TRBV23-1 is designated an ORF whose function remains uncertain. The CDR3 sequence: CASSRAWEETQYF. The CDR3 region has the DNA TGCGCCAGCAGCAGAGCGTGGGAGGAGACCCAGTACTTC.